The 12 T cell receptor beta chains below were found in one sample sequenced in a study of cytomegalovirus exposure and HLA in healthy donors. The PCR had 60 Vbeta and 13 Jbeta primers. Data came from immunoSEQ multiplex PCR; TCRdb stores just in-frame clones and leaves some out. Here the sample spans under 150,000 clones, 70% to 85% being singletons. What was sequenced was PBMCs. The origin of the receptors is a male donor in good health and CMV-seronegative.

The V and J genes are TRBV4-3 and TRBJ2-7; tentative D call: TRBD2 (6 bases). The ends were cut back, 1 base at V and 2 bases at J, with 9 bases in the middle. Germline-derived CDR1 and CDR2 are LGHNA and YSLEER. The CDR3 is 14 amino acids. The chain's CDR3 is CASSQGLATYEQYF. CDR3 nucleotide sequence: TGCGCCAGCAGCCAAGGGCTAGCGACCTACGAGCAGTACTTC.

The chain has TRBV7-9 and TRBJ2-1; TRBD2 matches 8 bases. J lost 2 bases, V lost 7 bases, and 4 bases had no gene match. There are 14 residues in the CDR3. Germline CDR1 is SEHNR and CDR2 is FQNEAQ (reference sequence). In DNA form, the CDR3 reads TGTGCCAGCACCGAGACTAGCGCCTACAATGAGCAGTTCTTC. It yields the protein CASTETSAYNEQFF.

The CDR3 bases are TGTGCCAGCAGCTTAAGGGTTGAGGGCTACCAAGAGACCCAGTACTTC. Translating gives CASSLRVEGYQETQYF. The V and J genes are TRBV13 and TRBJ2-5; TRBD2 is a possible D gene (5 bases). Germline lookup yields CDR1 PRHDT and CDR2 FYEKMQ (reference sequence). The CDR3 has 16 amino acids. Trimming cost V 2 bases and J 0 bases, with 13 bases left between them.

This clone was observed once. The chain carries TRBV28 and TRBJ2-2; 8 bases agree with TRBD2. CDR1 is MDHEN, CDR2 SYDVKM, per germline. This CDR3 contains 15 residues. Trimming took 11 bases from V and 5 from J; bases not matched to a gene: 13. CDR3 amino acids: CAGGLRTGGTGELFF. As DNA, the CDR3 is TGTGCCGGCGGCCTCCGGACGGGAGGGACCGGGGAGCTGTTTTTT.

The chain employs TRBV4-2 and TRBJ2-7, with D possibly TRBD2 on 6 matching bases. The CDR3 runs 16 residues. V was trimmed by 0 bases and J by 3 bases, leaving 15 bases between them. The germline CDR1 and CDR2 sequences are LGHNA and YNFKEQ. As DNA, the CDR3 is TGTGCCAGCAGCCAAGATTGGGGGGAGGCCGACTACGAGCAGTACTTC. Its protein product is CASSQDWGEADYEQYF.

V usage is TRBV13 and J usage is TRBJ2-5, with D possibly TRBD2 on 6 matching bases. Germline loops: CDR1 PRHDT, CDR2 FYEKMQ (reference sequence). The CDR3 has 17 amino acids. Trimming pared 4 bases from V and 3 bases from J, leaving 21 bases between. The CDR3 sequence: CASSSPLGGGQKETQYF. In nucleotides, the CDR3 is TGTGCCAGCAGCTCACCATTGGGAGGCGGCCAAAAAGAGACCCAGTACTTC.

This clone has more than one count but fewer than ten. The V gene is TRBV7-2, the J gene TRBJ2-1, with 8 nucleotides matching TRBD2. The germline CDR1 and CDR2 sequences are SGHTA and FQGNSA. The CDR3 has 15 residues. The ends lost 6 bases at V and 8 bases at J; junction bases unmatched: 12. CDR3 nucleotide sequence: TGTGCCAGCAGAGTAGCGGGAACCACAGCGGATGAGCAGTTCTTC. It is translated as CASRVAGTTADEQFF. Full variable domain (rest looked up from reference TRBV7-2 and TRBJ2-1): GAGVSQSPSNKVTEKGKDVELRCDPISGHTALYWYRQSLGQGLEFLIYFQGNSAPDKSGLPSDRFSAERTGGSVSTLTIQRTQQEDSAVYLCASRVAGTTADEQFFGPGTRLTVL.

The chain is built from TRBV10-3 and TRBJ2-7; 10 bases line up with TRBD2. Germline CDR1 and CDR2: ENHRY and SYGVKD. CDR3 size: 15 residues. V gave up 6 bases and J gave up 5 bases; unmatched junction bases: 10. The CDR3 protein is CAISGRSGRADEQYF. Written as DNA, the CDR3 is TGTGCCATCAGCGGAAGGAGCGGGAGGGCGGACGAGCAGTACTTC.

V gene TRBV4-3 combines with J gene TRBJ2-5, with D possibly being TRBD2 (5 bases). The CDR3 has 15 residues. Trimming took 0 bases from V and 5 from J, leaving 13 bases between them. Per germline, CDR1 LGHNA and CDR2 YSLEER. CDR3 bases: TGCGCCAGCAGCCAAGAAGGGCAGCGGCTCGAGACCCAGTACTTC. It codes for CASSQEGQRLETQYF.

J is TRBJ2-1 and V is TRBV9, with 10 bases lining up with TRBD2. V dropped 4 bases and J dropped 3; count of bases not matched to a gene: 7. This CDR3 spans 16 amino acids. Germline CDR1 and CDR2: SGDLS and YYNGEE. The DNA for the CDR3 is TGTGCCAGCAGCAAGCTAGCGGGAGTTATCTACAATGAGCAGTTCTTC. Protein product: CASSKLAGVIYNEQFF.

The rearrangement uses TRBV7-2 and TRBJ1-2; D not certain. Germline V gives CDR1 SGHTA, CDR2 FQGNSA. Trimming took 4 bases from V and 4 from J, leaving 10 bases between them. CDR3 length: 13 amino acids. The CDR3 here is CASSYSVSYGYTF. In nucleotides, the CDR3 is TGTGCCAGCAGCTATAGCGTAAGCTATGGCTACACCTTC.

This chain joins TRBV7-2 and TRBJ1-1, with D perhaps TRBD1 (6 bases). This CDR3 spans 15 amino acids. Deletions cut 5 bases from V and 5 bases from J, with 18 bases between. The germline gives CDR1 SGHTA, CDR2 FQGNSA. This CDR3 reads CASSQWAGQGTEAFF. The CDR3 DNA sequence: TGTGCCAGCAGCCAGTGGGCAGGCCAGGGGACTGAAGCTTTCTTT.